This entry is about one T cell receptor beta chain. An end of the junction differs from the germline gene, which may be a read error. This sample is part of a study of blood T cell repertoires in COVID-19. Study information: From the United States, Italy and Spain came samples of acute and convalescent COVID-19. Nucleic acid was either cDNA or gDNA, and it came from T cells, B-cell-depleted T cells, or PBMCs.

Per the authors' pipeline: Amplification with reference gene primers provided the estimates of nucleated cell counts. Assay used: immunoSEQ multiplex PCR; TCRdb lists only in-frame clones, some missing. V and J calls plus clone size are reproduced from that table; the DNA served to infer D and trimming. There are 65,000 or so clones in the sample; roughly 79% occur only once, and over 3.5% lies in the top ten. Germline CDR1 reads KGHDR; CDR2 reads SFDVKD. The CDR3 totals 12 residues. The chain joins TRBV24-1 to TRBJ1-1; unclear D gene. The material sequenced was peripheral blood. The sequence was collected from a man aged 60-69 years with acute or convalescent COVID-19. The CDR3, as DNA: TGTGCCACCAGTGACTACGAGTCCCCTCATCATTTT. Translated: CATSDYESPHHF.